The T cell receptor beta chain under discussion was sequenced for a study of shared clonotypes between healthy human individuals. The study's findings and limits: Exclusively blood specimens were collected; tissue repertoires likely differ.

Sequencing used immunoSEQ multiplex PCR; TCRdb keeps in-frame clones, though not all of them. Here the sample spans under 130,000 clones, less than 75% being singletons. Worth noting for this clone: Antigen: not known.

The sequence was obtained from a woman under 40 in good health. The sample was memory CD8+ T cells sorted from blood. Regarding subset: CD45RO+ cells pooled with CCR7-negative TemRA cells.

This CDR3 is CASSLGGDYEQYF. The CDR3 region has the DNA TGTGCCAGCAGCTTGGGGGGTGACTACGAGCAGTACTTC. The V call is TRBV5-4, the J call TRBJ2-7; D remains unclear. There are 13 residues in the CDR3. Trimming stripped 0 bases from V and 3 bases from J, with 7 bases between. Germline-derived CDR1 and CDR2 are SGHNT and YYREEE (reference sequence).